What follows describes a single T cell receptor (beta chain). Assay: immunoSEQ multiplex PCR; the TCRdb copy retains only in-frame clones and omits some. Of about 110,000 clones in the sample, 85% to 95% were seen once. The CDR3 contains 12 residues. Trimming shortened V by 6 bases and J by 2 bases, and 11 bases separated the two germline ends. CDR1 and CDR2 from the germline V gene are SQVTM and ANQGSEA. This record comes from a study of T cell changes during pregnancy in multiple sclerosis. The TCR originated in a female donor with multiple sclerosis, enrolled in a pregnancy study. The specimen comprised peripheral blood, sampled after pregnancy. The rearrangement links TRBV29-1 to TRBJ2-7; D uncertain. The CDR3 loop reads CSVASSAYEQYF. CDR3 bases: TGCAGCGTCGCCAGCAGCGCCTACGAGCAGTACTTC.